This T cell receptor (beta chain) was observed in a study of untreated major depressive disorder. From thawed PBMCs, CD4+ T cells were purified by negative selection. Comments on this clone: Its cognate antigen is unknown.

Data came from immunoSEQ multiplex PCR; TCRdb stores just in-frame clones and leaves some out. The sample holds about 19,000 clones, roughly 90% seen once. CDR3 length: 16 residues. Germline values: CDR1 SGDLS, CDR2 YYNGEE. V shed 1 base, J shed 7 bases, and the junction held 11 bases outside the gene matches. The study, taken as a whole, reports: Compared with controls, depressed patients showed more TRBV05-01 (Vbeta 5.1) usage in CD4+ T cells.

The source material was CD4+ T cells from PBMCs. The TCR was taken from a woman aged 40 to 50 with major depressive disorder. V and J are TRBV9 and TRBJ1-2, with 9 bases aligning to TRBD1. The CDR3 is CASSVSRHRGRLGYTF. The CDR3 bases are TGTGCCAGCAGCGTAAGTCGCCACAGGGGGCGTCTTGGCTACACCTTC.